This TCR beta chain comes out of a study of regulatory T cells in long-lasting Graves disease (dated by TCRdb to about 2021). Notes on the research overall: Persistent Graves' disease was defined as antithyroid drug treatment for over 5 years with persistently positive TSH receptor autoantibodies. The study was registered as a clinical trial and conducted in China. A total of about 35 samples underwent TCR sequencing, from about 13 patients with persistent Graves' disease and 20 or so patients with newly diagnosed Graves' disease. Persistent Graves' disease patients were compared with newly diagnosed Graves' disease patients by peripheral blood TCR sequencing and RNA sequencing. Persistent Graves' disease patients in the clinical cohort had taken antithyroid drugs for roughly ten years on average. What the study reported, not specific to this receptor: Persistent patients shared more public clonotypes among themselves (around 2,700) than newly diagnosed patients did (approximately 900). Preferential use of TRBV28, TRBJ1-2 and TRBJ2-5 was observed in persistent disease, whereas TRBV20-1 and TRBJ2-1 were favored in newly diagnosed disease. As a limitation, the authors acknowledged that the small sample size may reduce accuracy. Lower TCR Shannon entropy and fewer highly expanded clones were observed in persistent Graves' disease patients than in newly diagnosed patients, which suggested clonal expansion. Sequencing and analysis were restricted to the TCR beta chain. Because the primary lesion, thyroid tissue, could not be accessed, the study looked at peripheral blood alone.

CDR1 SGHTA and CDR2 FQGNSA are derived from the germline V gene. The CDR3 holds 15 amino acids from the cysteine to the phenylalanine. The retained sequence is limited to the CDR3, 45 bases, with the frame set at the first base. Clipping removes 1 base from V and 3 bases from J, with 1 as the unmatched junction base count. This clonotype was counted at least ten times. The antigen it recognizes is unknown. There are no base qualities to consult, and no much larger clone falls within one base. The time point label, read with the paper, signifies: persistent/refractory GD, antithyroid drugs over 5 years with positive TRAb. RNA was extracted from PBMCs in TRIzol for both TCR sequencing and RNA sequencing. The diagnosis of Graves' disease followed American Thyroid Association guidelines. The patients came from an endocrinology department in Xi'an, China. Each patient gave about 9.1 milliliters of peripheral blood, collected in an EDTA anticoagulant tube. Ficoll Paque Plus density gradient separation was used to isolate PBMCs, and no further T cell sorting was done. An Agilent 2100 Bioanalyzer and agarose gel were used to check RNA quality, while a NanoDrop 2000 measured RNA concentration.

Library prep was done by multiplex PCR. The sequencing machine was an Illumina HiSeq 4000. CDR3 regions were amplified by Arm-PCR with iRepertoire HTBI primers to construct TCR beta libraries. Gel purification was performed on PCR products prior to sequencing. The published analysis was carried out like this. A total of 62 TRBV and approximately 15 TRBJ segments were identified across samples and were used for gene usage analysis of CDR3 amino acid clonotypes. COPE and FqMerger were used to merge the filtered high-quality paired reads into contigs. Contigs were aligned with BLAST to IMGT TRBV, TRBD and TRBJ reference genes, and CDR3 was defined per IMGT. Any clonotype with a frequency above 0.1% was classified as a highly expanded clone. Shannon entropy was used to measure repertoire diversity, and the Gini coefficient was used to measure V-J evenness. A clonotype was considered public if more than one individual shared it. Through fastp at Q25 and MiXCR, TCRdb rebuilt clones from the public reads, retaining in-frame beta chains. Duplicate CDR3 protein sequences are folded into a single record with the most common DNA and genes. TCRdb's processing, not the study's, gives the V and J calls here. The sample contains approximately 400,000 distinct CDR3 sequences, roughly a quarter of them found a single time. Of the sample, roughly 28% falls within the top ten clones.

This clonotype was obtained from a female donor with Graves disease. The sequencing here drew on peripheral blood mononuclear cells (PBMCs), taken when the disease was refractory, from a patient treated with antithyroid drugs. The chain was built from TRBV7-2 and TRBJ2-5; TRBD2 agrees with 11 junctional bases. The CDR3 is CASSLGGLAEETQYF. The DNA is TGTGCCAGCAGCTTAGGGGGACTAGCGGAAGAGACCCAGTACTTC.